This T cell receptor (beta chain) was captured in a study of response to subunit inactivated influenza vaccine. A note on this clonotype: Its antigen is not known.

Findings and caveats of the study: Authors proposed each seasonal influenza vaccination draws in few new T cells.

V was cut by 1 base and J by 15 bases, with 16 bases left in between. Germline V gene lookup returns CDR1 SGHTA and CDR2 FQGNSA. This CDR3 is 13 amino acids long. TCRdb ran MiXCR on the RT-PCR reads and lists one entry per CDR3 protein. The sample has roughly 700,000 distinct CDR3 sequences; around 16% are singletons. The receptor was isolated from a man between 45 and 60 years old who received an inactivated influenza vaccine. This rearrangement joins TRBV7-2 to TRBJ2-1; TRBD1 might be the D (6 bases). The sequenced sample was PBMCs from blood, obtained 12 days after vaccination. In DNA, the CDR3 is TGTGCCAGCAGCTTAGGAGTTCTTGGACAGCCGTTCTTC. Protein sequence: CASSLGVLGQPFF.